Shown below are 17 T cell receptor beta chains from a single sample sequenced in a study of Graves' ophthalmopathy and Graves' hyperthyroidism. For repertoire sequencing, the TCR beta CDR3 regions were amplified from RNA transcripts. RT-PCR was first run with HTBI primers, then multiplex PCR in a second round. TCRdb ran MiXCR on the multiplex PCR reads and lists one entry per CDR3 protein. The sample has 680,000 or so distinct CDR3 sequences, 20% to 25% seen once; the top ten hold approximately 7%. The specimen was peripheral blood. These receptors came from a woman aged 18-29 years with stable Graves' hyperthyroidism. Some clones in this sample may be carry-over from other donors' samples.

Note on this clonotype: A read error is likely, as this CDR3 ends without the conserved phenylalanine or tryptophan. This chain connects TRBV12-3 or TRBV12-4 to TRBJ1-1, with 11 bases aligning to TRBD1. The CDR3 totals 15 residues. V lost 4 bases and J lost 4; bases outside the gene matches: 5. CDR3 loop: CASSYRDRGFTEAFV. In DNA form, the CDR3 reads TGTGCCAGCAGTTACCGGGACAGGGGGTTCACTGAAGCTTTCGTG.

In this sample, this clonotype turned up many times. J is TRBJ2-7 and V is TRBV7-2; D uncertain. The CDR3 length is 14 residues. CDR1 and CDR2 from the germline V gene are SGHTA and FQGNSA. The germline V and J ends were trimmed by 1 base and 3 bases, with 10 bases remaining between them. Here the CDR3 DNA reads TGTGCCAGCAGCTTAGTTACCGCCAGCTACGAGCAGTACTTC. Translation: CASSLVTASYEQYF.

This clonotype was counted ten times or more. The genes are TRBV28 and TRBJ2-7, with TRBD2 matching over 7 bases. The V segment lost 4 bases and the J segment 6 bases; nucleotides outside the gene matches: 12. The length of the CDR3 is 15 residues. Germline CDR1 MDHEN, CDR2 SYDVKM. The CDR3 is CASSSPSSGGREQYF. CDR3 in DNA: TGTGCCAGCAGTTCCCCTTCGTCGGGAGGACGCGAGCAGTACTTC.

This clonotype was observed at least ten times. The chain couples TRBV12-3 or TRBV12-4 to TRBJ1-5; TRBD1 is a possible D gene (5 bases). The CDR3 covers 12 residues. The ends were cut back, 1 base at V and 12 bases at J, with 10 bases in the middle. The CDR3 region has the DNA TGTGCCAGCAGTTTAGGGTCGGGACTCCAGCATTTT. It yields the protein CASSLGSGLQHF.

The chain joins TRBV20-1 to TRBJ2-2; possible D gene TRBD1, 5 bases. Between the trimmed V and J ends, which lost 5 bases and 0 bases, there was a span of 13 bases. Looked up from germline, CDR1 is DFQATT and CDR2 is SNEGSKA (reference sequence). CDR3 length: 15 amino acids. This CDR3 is CSASNDRTNTGELFF. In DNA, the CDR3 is TGCAGTGCTTCGAACGACAGAACGAACACCGGGGAGCTGTTTTTT.

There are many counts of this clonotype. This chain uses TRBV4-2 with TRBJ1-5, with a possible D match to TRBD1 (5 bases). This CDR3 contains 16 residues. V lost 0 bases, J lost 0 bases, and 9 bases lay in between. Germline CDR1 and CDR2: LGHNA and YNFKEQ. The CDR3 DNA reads TGTGCCAGCAGCCAAGACAGGGAGTATAGCAATCAGCCCCAGCATTTT. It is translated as CASSQDREYSNQPQHF.

The CDR3 is CASTPGLTREQYF. The CDR3 region has the DNA TGTGCCAGCACCCCGGGACTCACGAGGGAGCAGTACTTC. The V call is TRBV7-8, the J call TRBJ2-7; weak D call: TRBD2 (6 bases). There are 13 residues in the CDR3. Trimming took off 7 bases at V and 7 bases at J, with 17 bases between the two ends. Germline V gene data show CDR1 as SGHVS and CDR2 as FQNEAQ.

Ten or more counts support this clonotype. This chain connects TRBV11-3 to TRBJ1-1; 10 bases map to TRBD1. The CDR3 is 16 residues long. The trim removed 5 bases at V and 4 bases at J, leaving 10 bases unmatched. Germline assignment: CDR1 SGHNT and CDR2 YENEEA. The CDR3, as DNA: TGTGCCAGCAGCCCGGGACAGGGGAGTGGGGGCACTGAAGCTTTCTTT. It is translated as CASSPGQGSGGTEAFF.

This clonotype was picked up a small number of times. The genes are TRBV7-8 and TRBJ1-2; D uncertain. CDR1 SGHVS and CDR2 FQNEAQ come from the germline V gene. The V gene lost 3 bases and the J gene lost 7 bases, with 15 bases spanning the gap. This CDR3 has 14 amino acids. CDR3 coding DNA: TGTGCCAGCAGCTTTCGTACTCGGACGGCTGGCTACACCTTC. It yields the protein CASSFRTRTAGYTF. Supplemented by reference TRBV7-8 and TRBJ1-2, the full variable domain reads GAGVSQSPRYKVAKRGQDVALRCDPISGHVSLFWYQQALGQGPEFLTYFQNEAQLDKSGLPSDRFFAERPEGSVSTLKIQRTQQEDSAVYLCASSFRTRTAGYTFGSGTRLTVV.

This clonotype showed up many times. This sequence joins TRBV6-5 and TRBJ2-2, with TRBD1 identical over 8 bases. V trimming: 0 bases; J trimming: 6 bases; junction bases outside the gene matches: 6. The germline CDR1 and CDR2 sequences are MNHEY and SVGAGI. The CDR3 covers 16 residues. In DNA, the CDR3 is TGTGCCAGCAGTTACTCGGACAGGGAAGGGTCCGGGGAGCTGTTTTTT. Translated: CASSYSDREGSGELFF.

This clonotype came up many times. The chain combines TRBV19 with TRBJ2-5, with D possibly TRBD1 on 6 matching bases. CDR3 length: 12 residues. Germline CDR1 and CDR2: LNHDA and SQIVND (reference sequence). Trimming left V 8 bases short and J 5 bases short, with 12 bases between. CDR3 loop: CASGHRAETQYF. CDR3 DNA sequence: TGTGCCAGTGGACACAGGGCCGAGACCCAGTACTTC.

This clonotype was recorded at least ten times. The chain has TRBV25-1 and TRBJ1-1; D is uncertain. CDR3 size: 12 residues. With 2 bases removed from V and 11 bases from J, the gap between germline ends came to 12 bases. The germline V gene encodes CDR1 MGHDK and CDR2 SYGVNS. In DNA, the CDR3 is TGTGCCAGCAGTGAAGAGGGCGGCGGGGCTTTCTTT. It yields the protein CASSEEGGGAFF.

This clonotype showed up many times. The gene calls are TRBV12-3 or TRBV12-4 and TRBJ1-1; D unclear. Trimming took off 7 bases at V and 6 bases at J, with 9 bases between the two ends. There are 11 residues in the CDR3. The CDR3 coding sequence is TGTGCCAGCAAAATGGGTTCTGAAGCTTTCTTT. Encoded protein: CASKMGSEAFF.

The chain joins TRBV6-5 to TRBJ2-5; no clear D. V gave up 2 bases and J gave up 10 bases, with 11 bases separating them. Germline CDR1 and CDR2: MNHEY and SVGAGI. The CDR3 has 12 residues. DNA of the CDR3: TGTGCCAGCAGTTACCCTCCAGAACACCAGTACTTC. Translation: CASSYPPEHQYF.

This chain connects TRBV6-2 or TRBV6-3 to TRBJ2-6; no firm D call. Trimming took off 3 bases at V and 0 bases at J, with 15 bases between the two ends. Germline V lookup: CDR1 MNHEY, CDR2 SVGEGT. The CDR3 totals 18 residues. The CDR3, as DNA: TGTGCCAGCAGTTATGGCAGTCTTGTTAACTCTGGGGCCAACGTCCTGACTTTC. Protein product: CASSYGSLVNSGANVLTF.

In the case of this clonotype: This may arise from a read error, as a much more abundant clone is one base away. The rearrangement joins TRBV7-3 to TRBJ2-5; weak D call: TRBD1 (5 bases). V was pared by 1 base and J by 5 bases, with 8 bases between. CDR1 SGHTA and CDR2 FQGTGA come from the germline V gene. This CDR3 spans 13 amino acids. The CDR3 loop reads CASSLSRDETQYF. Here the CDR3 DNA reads TGTGCCAGCAGCTTAAGCAGGGATGAGACCCAGTACTTC.

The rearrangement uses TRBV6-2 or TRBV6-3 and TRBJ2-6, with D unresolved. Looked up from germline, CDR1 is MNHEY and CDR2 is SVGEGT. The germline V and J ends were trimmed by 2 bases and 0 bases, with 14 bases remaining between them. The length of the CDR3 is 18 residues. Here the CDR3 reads CASSYHPGGVSGANVLTF. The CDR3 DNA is TGTGCCAGCAGTTACCACCCTGGTGGGGTCTCTGGGGCCAACGTCCTGACTTTC.